This T cell receptor (beta chain) stems from a study of blood T cell repertoires in COVID-19. The overall study: COVID-19 samples, acute and convalescent, were from the United States, Italy and Spain.

Categorization into cohorts depended on clinical history that participants reported. What the recovered Cohort 3 donors had was two negative PCRs, clearance, or symptom resolution. CDR1 and CDR2 (germline): SNHLY, FYNNEI. The CDR3 runs to 16 residues. Unmatched junction bases numbered 12, after V lost 6 bases and J lost 4 bases. Original processing methods: Amplification of reference gene primers was used by the study to estimate nucleated cell counts. The table came from immunoSEQ multiplex PCR; TCRdb's copy has only in-frame clones and leaves some out. For V, J and clone size, that table is used; D and trimming come from the DNA. The table shows over 200,000 clones, with approximately 85% occurring only once.

Sequenced material: PBMCs or T cells enriched from blood (not recorded which). This sequence was found in a woman in her forties or fifties who had recovered from COVID-19. The J gene is TRBJ1-5, the V gene TRBV2; 7 bases agree with TRBD1. The CDR3 region has the DNA TGTGCCAGCAGCTCCCCCAGGGACAGTTTAAATCAGCCCCAGCATTTT. Encoded protein: CASSSPRDSLNQPQHF.